The source of this T cell receptor beta chain is a study of regulatory T cells in long-lasting Graves disease. Study-wide results and limits: There were preferences for TRBV28, TRBJ1-2 and TRBJ2-5 in persistent disease.

The CDR3 extends over 14 amino acids. Unmatched junction bases numbered 5, after V lost 7 bases and J lost 10 bases. Per germline, CDR1 MNHNS and CDR2 SASEGT. Relying on iRepertoire HTBI primers and Arm-PCR of CDR3 regions, the team built TCR beta libraries. Per the authors' pipeline: The samples included around 60 TRBV and some 15 TRBJ segments. TCRdb recomputed calls from the multiplex PCR reads with MiXCR, one row per CDR3 protein. Here the V and J calls rest on TCRdb's processing, not on the authors' analysis. The repertoire includes roughly 420,000 distinct CDR3 sequences, about a sixth of them detected once, and around a fifth sits in the top ten. Time point indicated: newly diagnosed GD, antithyroid drugs for less than 3 months. Extracted PBMC RNA gave rise to the TCR library. This clonotype was seen many times. Its specificity is not known.

This TCR derives from a female donor with Graves disease. This chain uses TRBV6-1 with TRBJ2-1; 15 positions match TRBD2. The source was peripheral blood mononuclear cells (PBMCs), collected at new diagnosis, from a patient treated with antithyroid drugs. The CDR3 DNA follows: TGTGCCAGCAAACCGGGACTAGCGGGGGGCGAGCAGTTCTTC. This codes for CASKPGLAGGEQFF.